This TCR beta chain was captured in a study of cytomegalovirus exposure and HLA in healthy donors. Study as a whole: Around 77% of several hundred genotyped donors fell in the Caucasian-associated ancestry cluster. Study-level findings and limits: Later genetic work tied a missense DCLRE1C variant to beta-chain V and J trimming. Previously analyzed data showed that most TCR beta V segments were productive at a frequency of about 87% or about 30%.

On this clone itself: Its antigen is unknown.

Germline assignment: CDR1 SGHRS and CDR2 YFSETQ. V shed 5 bases and J 7 bases; nucleotides not matched to a gene: 2. The CDR3 loop spans 13 amino acids. 60 Vbeta and 13 Jbeta primers were used in PCR. The assay was immunoSEQ multiplex PCR, and TCRdb's table has in-frame clones only and misses some. The table records roughly 100,000 clones, roughly 80% of them present only once. This sequence joins TRBV5-1 and TRBJ1-6; 8 positions agree with TRBD1. Specimen: PBMCs. This sequence originates from a man in his fifties or sixties in good health and CMV-seronegative. The CDR3 nucleotides are TGCGCCAGCAGGGGACAGGAGAATTCACCCCTCCACTTT. Its translation is CASRGQENSPLHF.